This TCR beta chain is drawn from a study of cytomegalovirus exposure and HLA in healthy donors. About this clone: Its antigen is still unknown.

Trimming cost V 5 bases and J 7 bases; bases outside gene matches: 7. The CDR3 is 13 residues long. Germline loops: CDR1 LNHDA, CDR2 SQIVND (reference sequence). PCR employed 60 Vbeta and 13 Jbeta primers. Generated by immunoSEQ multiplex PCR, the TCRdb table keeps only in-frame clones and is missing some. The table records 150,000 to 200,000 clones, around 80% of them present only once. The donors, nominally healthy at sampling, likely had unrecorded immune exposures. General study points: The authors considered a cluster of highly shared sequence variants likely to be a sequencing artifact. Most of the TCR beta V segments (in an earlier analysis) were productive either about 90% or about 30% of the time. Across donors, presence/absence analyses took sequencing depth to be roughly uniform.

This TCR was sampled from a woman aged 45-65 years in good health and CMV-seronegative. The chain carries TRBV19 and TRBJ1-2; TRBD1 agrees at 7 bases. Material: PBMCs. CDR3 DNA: TGTGCCAGTAGTGTAACAGGGGTGGCTGGCTACACCTTC. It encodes CASSVTGVAGYTF.